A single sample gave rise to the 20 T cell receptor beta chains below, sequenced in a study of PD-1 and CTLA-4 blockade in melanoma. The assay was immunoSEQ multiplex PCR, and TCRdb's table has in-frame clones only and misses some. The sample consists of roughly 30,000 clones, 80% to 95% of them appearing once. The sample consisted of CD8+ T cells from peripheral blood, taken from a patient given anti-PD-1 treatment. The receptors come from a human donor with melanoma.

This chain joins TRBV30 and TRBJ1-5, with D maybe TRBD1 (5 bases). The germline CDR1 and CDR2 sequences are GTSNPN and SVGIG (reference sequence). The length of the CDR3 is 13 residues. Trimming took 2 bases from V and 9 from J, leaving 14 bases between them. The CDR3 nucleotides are TGTGCCTGGAGTCCCTCCGGGGACGGGCCCCAGCATTTT. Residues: CAWSPSGDGPQHF.

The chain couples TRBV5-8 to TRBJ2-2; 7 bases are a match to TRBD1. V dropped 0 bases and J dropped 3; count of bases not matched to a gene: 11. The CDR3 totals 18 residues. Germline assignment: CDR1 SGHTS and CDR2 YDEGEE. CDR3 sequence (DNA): TGTGCCAGCAGCTTGGCCCCGACCCGGACAGGCTACACCGGGGAGCTGTTTTTT. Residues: CASSLAPTRTGYTGELFF.

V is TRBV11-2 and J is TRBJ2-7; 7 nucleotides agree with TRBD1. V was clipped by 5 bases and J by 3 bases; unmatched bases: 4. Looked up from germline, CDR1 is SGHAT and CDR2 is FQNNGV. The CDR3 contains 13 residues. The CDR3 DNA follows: TGTGCCAGCAGCCCAGGGACAGTCTACGAGCAGTACTTC. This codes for CASSPGTVYEQYF.

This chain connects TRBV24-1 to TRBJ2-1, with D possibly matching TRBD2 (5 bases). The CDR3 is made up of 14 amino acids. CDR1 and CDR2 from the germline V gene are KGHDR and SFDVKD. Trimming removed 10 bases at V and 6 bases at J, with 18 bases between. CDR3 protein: CATQRDSLGNEQFF. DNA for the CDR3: TGTGCCACACAGAGGGATTCTCTGGGCAATGAGCAGTTCTTC.

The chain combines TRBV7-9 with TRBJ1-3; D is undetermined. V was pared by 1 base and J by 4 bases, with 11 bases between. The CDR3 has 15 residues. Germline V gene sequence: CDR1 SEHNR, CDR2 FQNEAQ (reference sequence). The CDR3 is CASSLGSQVGNTIYF. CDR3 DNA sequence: TGTGCCAGCAGCTTAGGGTCTCAGGTGGGAAACACCATATATTTT. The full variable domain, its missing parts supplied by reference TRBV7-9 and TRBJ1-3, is DTGVSQNPRHKITKRGQNVTFRCDPISEHNRLYWYRQTLGQGPEFLTYFQNEAQLEKSRLLSDRFSAERPKGSFSTLEIQRTEQGDSAMYLCASSLGSQVGNTIYFGEGSWLTVV.

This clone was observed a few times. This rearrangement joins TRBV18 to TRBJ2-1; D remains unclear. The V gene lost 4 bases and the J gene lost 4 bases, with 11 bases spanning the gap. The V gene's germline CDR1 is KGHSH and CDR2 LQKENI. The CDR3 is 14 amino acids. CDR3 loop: CASSLRAEYNEQFF. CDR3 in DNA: TGTGCCAGCTCACTCCGGGCGGAATACAATGAGCAGTTCTTC.

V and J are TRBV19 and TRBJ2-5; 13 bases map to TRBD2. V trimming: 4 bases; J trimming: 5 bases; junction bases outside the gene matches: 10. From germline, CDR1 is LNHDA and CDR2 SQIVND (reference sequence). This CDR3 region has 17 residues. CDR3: CASSTRTSGGGRETQYF. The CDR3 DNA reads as TGTGCCAGTAGTACTCGGACTAGCGGGGGAGGTAGGGAGACCCAGTACTTC.

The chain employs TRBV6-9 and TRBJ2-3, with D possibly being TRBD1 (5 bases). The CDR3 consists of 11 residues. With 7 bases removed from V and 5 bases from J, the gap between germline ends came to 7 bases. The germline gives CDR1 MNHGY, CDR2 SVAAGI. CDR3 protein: CASTRGDTQYF. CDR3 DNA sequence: TGTGCCAGCACAAGGGGAGATACGCAGTATTTT.

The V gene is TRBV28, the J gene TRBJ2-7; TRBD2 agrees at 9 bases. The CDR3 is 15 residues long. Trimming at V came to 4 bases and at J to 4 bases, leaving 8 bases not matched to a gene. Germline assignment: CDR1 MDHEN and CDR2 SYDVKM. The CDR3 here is CASSSQASGVYEQYF. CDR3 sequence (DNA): TGTGCCAGCAGTTCTCAGGCTAGCGGGGTTTACGAGCAGTACTTC.

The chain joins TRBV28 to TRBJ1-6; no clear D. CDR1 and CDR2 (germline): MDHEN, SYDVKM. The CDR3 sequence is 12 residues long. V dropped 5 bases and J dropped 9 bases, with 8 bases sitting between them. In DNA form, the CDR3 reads TGTGCCAGCAGTCCCCTGAGTTCACCCCTCCACTTT. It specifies CASSPLSSPLHF.

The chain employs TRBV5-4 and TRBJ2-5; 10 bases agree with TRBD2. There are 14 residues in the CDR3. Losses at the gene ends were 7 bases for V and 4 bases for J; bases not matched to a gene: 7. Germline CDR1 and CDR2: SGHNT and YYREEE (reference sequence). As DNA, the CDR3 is TGTGCCAGCTGCTCTAGCGGGAGTACAGAGACCCAGTACTTC. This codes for CASCSSGSTETQYF.

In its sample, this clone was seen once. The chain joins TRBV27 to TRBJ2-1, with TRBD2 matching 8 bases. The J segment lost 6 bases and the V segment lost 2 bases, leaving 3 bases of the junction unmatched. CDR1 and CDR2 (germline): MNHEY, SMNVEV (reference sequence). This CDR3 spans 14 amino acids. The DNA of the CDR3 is TGTGCCAGCAGTTTAAGCGGGGGAGGCAATGAGCAGTTCTTC. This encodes CASSLSGGGNEQFF.

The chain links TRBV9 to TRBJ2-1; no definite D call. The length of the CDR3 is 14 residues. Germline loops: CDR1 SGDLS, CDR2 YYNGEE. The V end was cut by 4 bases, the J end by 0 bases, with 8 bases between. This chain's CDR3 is CASSSTVSYNEQFF. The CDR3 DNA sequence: TGTGCCAGCAGCTCGACTGTCTCCTACAATGAGCAGTTCTTC.

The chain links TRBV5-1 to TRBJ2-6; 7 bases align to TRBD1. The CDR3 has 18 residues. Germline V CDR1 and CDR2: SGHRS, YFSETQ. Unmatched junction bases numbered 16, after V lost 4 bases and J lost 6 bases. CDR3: CASSPSGTDTLEANVLTF. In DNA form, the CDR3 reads TGCGCCAGCAGCCCCTCCGGGACAGATACTCTTGAGGCCAACGTCCTGACTTTC.

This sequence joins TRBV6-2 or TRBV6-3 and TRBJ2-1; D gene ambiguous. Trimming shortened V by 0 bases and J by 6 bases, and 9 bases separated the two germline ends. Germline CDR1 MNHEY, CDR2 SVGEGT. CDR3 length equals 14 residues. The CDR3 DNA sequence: TGTGCCAGCAGTTACTCGCTGGAGTCCAATGAGCAGTTCTTC. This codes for CASSYSLESNEQFF.

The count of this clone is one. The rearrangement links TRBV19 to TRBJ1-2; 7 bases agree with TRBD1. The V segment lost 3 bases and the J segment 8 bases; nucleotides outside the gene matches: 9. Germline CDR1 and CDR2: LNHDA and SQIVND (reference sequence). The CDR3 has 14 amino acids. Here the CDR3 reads CASSIGQASTGYTF. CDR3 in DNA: TGTGCCAGTAGTATCGGACAGGCGTCGACCGGCTACACCTTC.

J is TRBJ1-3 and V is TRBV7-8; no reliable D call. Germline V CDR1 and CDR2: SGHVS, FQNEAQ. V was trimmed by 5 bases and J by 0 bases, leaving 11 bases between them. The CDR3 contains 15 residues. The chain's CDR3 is CASSHTRASGNTIYF. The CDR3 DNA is TGTGCCAGCAGCCATACCCGGGCCTCTGGAAACACCATATATTTT.

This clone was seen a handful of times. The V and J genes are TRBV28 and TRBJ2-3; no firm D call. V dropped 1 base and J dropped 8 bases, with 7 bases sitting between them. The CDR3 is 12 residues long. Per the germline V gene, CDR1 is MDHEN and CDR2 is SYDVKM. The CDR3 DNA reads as TGTGCCAGCAGTTTATCCTCCGGTACGCAGTATTTT. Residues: CASSLSSGTQYF. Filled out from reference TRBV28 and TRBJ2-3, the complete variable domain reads DVKVTQSSRYLVKRTGEKVFLECVQDMDHENMFWYRQDPGLGLRLIYFSYDVKMKEKGDIPEGYSVSREKKERFSLILESASTNQTSMYLCASSLSSGTQYFGPGTRLTVL.

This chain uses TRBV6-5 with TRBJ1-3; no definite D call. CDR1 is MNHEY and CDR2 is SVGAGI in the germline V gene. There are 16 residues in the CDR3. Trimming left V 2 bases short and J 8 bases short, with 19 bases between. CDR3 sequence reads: CASSYQRLPSEDTIYF. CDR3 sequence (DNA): TGTGCCAGCAGTTACCAGAGGCTTCCCTCTGAGGACACCATATATTTT.

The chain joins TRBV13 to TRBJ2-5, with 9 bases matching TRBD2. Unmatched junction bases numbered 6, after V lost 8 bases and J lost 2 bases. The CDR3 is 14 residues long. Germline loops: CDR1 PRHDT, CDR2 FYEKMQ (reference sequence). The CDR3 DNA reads TGTGCCAGCGCTAGCGGGAACCTACAAGAGACCCAGTACTTC. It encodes CASASGNLQETQYF.